The T cell receptor beta chain described here comes from a study of tumor and adjacent non-tumor tissue in lung cancer. In the study overall: Histology: around 13 adenocarcinoma, a couple of squamous cell carcinoma, 1 small cell lung cancer. Patients were aged 31 to 76, ten or so men and 5 women, stage I to III. Study-wide results and caveats: Tumor repertoires had a smaller top 100 clone share than normal lung. Compared with tumor, normal lung showed significantly lower TCR diversity.

CDR1 DFQATT and CDR2 SNEGSKA come from the germline V gene (reference sequence). The CDR3 runs to 16 residues. No cell sorting was done before RNA was extracted from the tissue. Distant lung tissue was collected more than 3 cm away from the tumor edge. In the case of this clonotype: Its antigen is not known. A read error may account for a junction end that differs from germline.

A modified ARM-PCR protocol with three rounds of nested PCR amplified TCRbeta. Via MiXCR, TCRdb re-called the multiplex PCR reads, giving one row per CDR3 protein. The sample holds 60,000 to 80,000 distinct CDR3 sequences, less than 75% seen once. The sample consisted of distant non-tumor lung tissue. The rearrangement uses TRBV20-1 and TRBJ2-4, with D perhaps TRBD2 (5 bases). The receptor was derived from a woman in her forties or fifties with non-small cell lung cancer. Here the CDR3 reads CIAPLENRANGNIQYF. CDR3 DNA: TGCATTGCCCCTTTGGAGAACCGGGCGAACGGGAACATTCAGTATTTC.